This T cell receptor beta chain was obtained from a study of T-cell memory formation after mild COVID-19. This CDR3 contains 13 residues. Germline V gene sequence: CDR1 SGHTA, CDR2 FQGTGA. The germline V and J ends were trimmed by 4 bases and 6 bases, with 7 bases remaining between them. TCRdb re-derived calls from the 5' RACE reads in MiXCR, one entry per CDR3 protein. The sample yields roughly 500,000 distinct CDR3 sequences, about a fifth seen once. This chain connects TRBV7-3 to TRBJ1-6; D is undetermined. This clonotype originated in an adult woman who had mild COVID-19 (a few samples of this study predate the infection). Cell type and time point are not known. Material for sequencing was PBMCs or a T cell subset sorted from them (not recorded which). This CDR3 is CASSSGVNSPLHF. The CDR3 region has the DNA TGTGCCAGCAGCTCCGGAGTTAATTCACCCCTCCACTTT.